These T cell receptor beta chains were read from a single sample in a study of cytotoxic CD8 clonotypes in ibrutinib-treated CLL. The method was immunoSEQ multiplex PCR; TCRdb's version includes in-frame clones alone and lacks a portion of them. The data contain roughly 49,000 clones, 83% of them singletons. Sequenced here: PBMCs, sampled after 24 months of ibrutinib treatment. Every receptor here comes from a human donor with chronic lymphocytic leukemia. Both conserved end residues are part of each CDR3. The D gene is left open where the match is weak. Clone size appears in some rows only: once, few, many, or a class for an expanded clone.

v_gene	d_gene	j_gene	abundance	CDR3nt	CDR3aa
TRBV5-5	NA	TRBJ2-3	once	TGTGCCAGCAGGCGGACAGAACGCACAGATACGCAGTATTTT	CASRRTERTDTQYF
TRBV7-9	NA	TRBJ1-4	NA	TGTGCCAGCAGCTTAGGTGGAGGGGGGAATGAAAAACTGTTTTTT	CASSLGGGGNEKLFF
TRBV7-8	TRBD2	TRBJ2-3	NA	TGTGCCAGCAGCTTAGCGGTAGCGGGAGTAGGTAATACGCAGTATTTT	CASSLAVAGVGNTQYF
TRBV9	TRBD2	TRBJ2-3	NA	TGTGCCAGCAGCGTAGTGAGACTAGCGGGGAGCCCGGGCACAGATACGCAGTATTTT	CASSVVRLAGSPGTDTQYF
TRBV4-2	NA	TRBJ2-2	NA	TGTGCCAGCAGCCAAGATGGGGAGACCCCCACCGGGGAGCTGTTTTTT	CASSQDGETPTGELFF
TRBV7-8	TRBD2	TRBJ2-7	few	TGTGCCAGCAGCTCGTTGACTAGCTCGACCTGGGAGCAGTACTTC	CASSSLTSSTWEQYF
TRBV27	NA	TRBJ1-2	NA	TGTGCCAGCGGAGGCCGGACGGAGGGAGGCTACACCTTC	CASGGRTEGGYTF
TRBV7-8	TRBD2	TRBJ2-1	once	TGTGCCAGCAGCCCCCACCTGTCCAGCGGGAAGGATGAGCAGTTCTTC	CASSPHLSSGKDEQFF
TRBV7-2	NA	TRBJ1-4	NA	TGTGCCAGCAGCTTTGTGTATAATGAAAAACTGTTTTTT	CASSFVYNEKLFF
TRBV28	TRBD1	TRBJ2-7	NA	TGTGCCAGCAGTTTTCAGGGGGCTCTCCCCTACGAGCAGTACTTC	CASSFQGALPYEQYF
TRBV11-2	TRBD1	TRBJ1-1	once	TGTGCCAGCAGCTTAGATTATGGTCAGGGGGCCACTGAAGCTTTCTTT	CASSLDYGQGATEAFF
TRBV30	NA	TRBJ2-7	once	TGTGCCTCAACAGGGTTGTACGAGCAGTACTTC	CASTGLYEQYF
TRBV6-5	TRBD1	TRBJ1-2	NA	TGTGCCAGCAGTGAAAAAAGTACAGGGGATGGCTACACCTTC	CASSEKSTGDGYTF
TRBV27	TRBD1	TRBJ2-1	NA	TGTGCCAGCAGTCGGGACAGGGGCGCCTACAATGAGCAGTTCTTC	CASSRDRGAYNEQFF
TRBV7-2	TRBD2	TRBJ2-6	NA	TGTGCCAGCAGCTTAGTAAGCTTAGCGGGAGGTGGGGCCAACGTCCTGACTTTC	CASSLVSLAGGGANVLTF
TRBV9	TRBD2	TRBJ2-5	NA	TGTGCCAGCAGCGTGGGACTAGCGCAAGAGACCCAGTACTTC	CASSVGLAQETQYF
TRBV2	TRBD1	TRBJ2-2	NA	TGTGCCAGCAGTCCTTTCGGACAGGGTTTGGGGGAGCTGTTTTTT	CASSPFGQGLGELFF
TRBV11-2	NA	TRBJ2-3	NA	TGTGCCGCCTCGTCGGACACTCAGAGCACAGATACGCAGTATTTT	CAASSDTQSTDTQYF
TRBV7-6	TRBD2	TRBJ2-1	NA	TGTGCCAGCAGCTTAGCCCTAGCGGGTTACAATGAGCAGTTCTTC	CASSLALAGYNEQFF
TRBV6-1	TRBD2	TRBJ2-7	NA	TGTGCCACGTACGCGGGACTAGCGGGTCGCGAGCAGTACTTC	CATYAGLAGREQYF
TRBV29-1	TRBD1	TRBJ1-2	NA	TGCAGCGTTGCAGGTACAGGGGGGATCTATGGCTACACCTTC	CSVAGTGGIYGYTF
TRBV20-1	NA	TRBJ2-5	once	TGCAGTGCTGGGTTCCTGGAGACCCAGTACTTC	CSAGFLETQYF
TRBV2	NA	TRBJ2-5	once	TGTGCCAGCCGATGGAGGACTACCGAAGAGACCCAGTACTTC	CASRWRTTEETQYF
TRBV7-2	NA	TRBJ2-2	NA	TGTGCCAGCAGCTCGATTGGACCGAAGAACACCGGGGAGCTGTTTTTT	CASSSIGPKNTGELFF
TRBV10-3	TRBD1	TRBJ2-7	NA	TGTGCCATCAGCCCGGGACAGGGAAACGAGCAGTACTTC	CAISPGQGNEQYF
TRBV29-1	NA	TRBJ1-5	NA	TGCAGCGTTGGGACCGATTATAGCAATCAGCCCCAGCATTTT	CSVGTDYSNQPQHF
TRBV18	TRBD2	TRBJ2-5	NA	TGTGCCAGCTCACCCTCGCTAGCGGGGTTCCAAGAGACCCAGTACTTC	CASSPSLAGFQETQYF
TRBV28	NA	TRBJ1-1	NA	TGTGCCAGCAATATCCACTGGGGGAGGTACACTGAAGCTTTCTTT	CASNIHWGRYTEAFF
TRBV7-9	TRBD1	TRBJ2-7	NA	TGTGCCAGCAGCAGAGACAGGGGGCTGTATGAGCAGTACTTC	CASSRDRGLYEQYF
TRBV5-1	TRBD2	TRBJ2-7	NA	TGCGCCAGCAGCTTCGAAGCGGGAGGGGATCAGTACTTC	CASSFEAGGDQYF
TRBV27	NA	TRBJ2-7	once	TGTGCCAGCAGGGACAGCGGGGCCGCCTACGAGCAGTACTTC	CASRDSGAAYEQYF
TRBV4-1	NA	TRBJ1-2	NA	TGCGCCAGCAGCTTCACCGGGACGGTCAGTTATGGCTACACCTTC	CASSFTGTVSYGYTF
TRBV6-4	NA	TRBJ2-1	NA	TGTGCCAGCAACCCTAGCTCAGGGAAGGGTGAGCAGTTCTTC	CASNPSSGKGEQFF
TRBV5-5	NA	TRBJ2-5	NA	TGTGCCAGCAGCCTCCCGGGGGGCACCCAAGAGACCCAGTACTTC	CASSLPGGTQETQYF
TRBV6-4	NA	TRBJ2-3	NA	TGTGCCAGCAGTGACGGTCCCCAGGGGGGGGATACGCAGTATTTT	CASSDGPQGGDTQYF
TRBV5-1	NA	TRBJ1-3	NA	TGCGCCAGCAGCTTTGGAGGGCAGGGGTCAAACACCATATATTTT	CASSFGGQGSNTIYF